This T cell receptor (beta chain) was profiled in a study of blood T cell repertoires in COVID-19. For the study at large: Sample material is recorded as cDNA or gDNA derived from T cells, B-cell-depleted T cells, or PBMCs.

This CDR3 has 14 amino acids. The repertoire was sequenced with immunoSEQ multiplex PCR; TCRdb's copy has only in-frame clones and lacks some. The sample yields approximately 210,000 clones, 80% to 85% seen once. The sequenced sample was peripheral blood. The chain has TRBV21-1 and TRBJ1-2. TRBV21-1 is an annotated pseudogene. The TCR originated in a man under 40 with active or convalescent COVID-19. CDR3 residues: CASTLQPRLYGYTF. CDR3 DNA: TGTGCCAGCACCCTACAACCCAGACTCTATGGCTACACCTTC.